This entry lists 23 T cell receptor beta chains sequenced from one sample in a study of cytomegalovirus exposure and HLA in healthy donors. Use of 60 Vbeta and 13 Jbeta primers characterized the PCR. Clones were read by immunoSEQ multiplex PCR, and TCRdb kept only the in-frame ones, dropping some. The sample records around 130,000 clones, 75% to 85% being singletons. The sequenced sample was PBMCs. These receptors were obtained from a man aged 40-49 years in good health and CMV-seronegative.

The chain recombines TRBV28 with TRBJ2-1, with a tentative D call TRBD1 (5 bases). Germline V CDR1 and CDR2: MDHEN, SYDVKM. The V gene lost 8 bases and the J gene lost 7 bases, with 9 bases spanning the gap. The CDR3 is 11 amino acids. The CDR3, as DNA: TGTGCCAGCGCTTACAGGAATGAGCAGTTCTTC. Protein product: CASAYRNEQFF.

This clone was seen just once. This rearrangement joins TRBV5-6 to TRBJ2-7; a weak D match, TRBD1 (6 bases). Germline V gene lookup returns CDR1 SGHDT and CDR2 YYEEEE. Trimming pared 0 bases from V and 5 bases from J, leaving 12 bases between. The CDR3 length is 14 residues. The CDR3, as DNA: TGTGCCAGCAGCTTGGTGGGGGCTAGGAACGAGCAGTACTTC. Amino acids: CASSLVGARNEQYF.

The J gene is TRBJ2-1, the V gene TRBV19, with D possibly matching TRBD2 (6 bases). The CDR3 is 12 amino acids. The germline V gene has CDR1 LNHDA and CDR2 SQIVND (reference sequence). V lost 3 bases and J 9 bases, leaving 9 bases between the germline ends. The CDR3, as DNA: TGTGCCAGTAGTATGGGGGGTCTTGAGCAGTTCTTC. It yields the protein CASSMGGLEQFF.

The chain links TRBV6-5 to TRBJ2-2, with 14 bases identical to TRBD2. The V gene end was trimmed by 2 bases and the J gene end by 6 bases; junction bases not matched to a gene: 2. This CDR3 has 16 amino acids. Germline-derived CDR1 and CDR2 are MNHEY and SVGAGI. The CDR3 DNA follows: TGTGCCAGCAGTTACCCGACTAGCGGGAGGGCCGGGGAGCTGTTTTTT. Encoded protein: CASSYPTSGRAGELFF.

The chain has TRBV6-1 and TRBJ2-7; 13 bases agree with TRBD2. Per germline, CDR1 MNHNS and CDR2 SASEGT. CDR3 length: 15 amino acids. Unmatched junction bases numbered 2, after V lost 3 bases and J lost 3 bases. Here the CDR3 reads CASSDWTSGGYEQYF. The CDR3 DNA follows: TGTGCCAGCAGTGACTGGACTAGCGGGGGCTACGAGCAGTACTTC.

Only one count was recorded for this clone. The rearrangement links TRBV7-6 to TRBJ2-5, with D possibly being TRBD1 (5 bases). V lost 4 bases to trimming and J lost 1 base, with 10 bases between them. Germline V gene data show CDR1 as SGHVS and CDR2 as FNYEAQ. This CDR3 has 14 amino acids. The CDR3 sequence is CASSSQDTQETQYF. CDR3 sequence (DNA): TGTGCCAGCAGCTCACAGGACACCCAAGAGACCCAGTACTTC.

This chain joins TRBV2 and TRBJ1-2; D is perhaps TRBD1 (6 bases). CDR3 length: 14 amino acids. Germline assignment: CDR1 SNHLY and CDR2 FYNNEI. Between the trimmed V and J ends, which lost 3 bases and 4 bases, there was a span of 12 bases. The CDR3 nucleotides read TGTGCCAGCAGTGATCAGGGGATGGGCTATGGCTACACCTTC. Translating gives CASSDQGMGYGYTF.

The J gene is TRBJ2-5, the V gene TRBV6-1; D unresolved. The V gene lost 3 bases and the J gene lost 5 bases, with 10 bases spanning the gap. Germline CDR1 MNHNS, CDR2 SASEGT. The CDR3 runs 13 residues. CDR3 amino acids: CASSDGFGETQYF. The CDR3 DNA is TGTGCCAGCAGTGACGGGTTCGGGGAGACCCAGTACTTC.

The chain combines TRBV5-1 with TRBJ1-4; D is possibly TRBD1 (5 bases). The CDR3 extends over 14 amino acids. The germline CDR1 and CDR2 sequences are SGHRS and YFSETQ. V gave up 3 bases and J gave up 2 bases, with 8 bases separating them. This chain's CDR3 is CASSSDKTNEKLFF. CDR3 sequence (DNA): TGCGCCAGCAGCTCGGACAAGACTAATGAAAAACTGTTTTTT.

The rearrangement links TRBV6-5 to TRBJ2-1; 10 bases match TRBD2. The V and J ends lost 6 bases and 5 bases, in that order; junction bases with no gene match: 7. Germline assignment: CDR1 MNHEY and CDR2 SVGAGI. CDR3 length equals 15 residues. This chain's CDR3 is CASRQAGGPHNEQFF. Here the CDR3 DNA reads TGTGCCAGCAGGCAAGCGGGAGGGCCTCACAATGAGCAGTTCTTC.

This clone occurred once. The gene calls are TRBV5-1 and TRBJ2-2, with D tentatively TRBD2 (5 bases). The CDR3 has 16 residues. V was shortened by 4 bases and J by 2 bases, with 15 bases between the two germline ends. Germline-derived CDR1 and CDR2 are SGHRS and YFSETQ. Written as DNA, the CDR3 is TGCGCCAGCAGCCATGGACTTCTCTCAAACACCGGGGAGCTGTTTTTT. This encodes CASSHGLLSNTGELFF.

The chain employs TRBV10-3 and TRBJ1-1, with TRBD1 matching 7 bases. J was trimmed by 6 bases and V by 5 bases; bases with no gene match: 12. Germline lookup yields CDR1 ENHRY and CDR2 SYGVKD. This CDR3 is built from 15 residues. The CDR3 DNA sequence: TGTGCCATCAGTATAACAGGGGCCAGAGTCGCTGAAGCTTTCTTT. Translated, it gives CAISITGARVAEAFF.

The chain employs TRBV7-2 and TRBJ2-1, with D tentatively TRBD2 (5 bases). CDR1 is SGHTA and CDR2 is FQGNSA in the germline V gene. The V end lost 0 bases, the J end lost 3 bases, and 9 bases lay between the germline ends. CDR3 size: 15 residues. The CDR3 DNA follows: TGTGCCAGCAGCTTAGCGGCGGGTAGCTACAATGAGCAGTTCTTC. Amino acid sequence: CASSLAAGSYNEQFF. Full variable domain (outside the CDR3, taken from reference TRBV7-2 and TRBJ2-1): GAGVSQSPSNKVTEKGKDVELRCDPISGHTALYWYRQSLGQGLEFLIYFQGNSAPDKSGLPSDRFSAERTGGSVSTLTIQRTQQEDSAVYLCASSLAAGSYNEQFFGPGTRLTVL.

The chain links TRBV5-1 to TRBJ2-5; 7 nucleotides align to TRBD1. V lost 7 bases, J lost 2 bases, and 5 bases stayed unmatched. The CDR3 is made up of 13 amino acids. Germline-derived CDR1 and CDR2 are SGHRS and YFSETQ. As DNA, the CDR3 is TGCGCCAGCGACACAGGGGAGCAAGAGACCCAGTACTTC. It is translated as CASDTGEQETQYF. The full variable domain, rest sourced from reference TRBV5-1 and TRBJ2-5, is KAGVTQTPRYLIKTRGQQVTLSCSPISGHRSVSWYQQTPGQGLQFLFEYFSETQRNKGNFPGRFSGRQFSNSRSEMNVSTLELGDSALYLCASDTGEQETQYFGPGTRLLVL.

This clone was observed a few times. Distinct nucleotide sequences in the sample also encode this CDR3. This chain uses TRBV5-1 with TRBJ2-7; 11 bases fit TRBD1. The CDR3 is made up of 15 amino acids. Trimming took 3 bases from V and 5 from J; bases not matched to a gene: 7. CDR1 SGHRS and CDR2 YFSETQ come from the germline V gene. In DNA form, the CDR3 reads TGCGCCAGCAGCTCCCCCGGGACAGGGGGAAACGAGCAGTACTTC. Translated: CASSSPGTGGNEQYF.

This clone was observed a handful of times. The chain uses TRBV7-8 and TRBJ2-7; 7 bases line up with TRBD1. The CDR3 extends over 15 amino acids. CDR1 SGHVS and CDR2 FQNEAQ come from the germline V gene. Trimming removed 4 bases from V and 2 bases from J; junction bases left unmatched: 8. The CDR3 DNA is TGTGCCAGCAGCTCCTCCGGGACAGTGCCCTACGAGCAGTACTTC. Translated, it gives CASSSSGTVPYEQYF.

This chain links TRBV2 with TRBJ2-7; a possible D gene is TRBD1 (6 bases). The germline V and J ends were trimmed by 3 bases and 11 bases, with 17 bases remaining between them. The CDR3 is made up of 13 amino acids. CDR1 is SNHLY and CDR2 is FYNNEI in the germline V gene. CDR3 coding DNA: TGTGCCAGCAGTGACAGGGGAAACATTTCTAAGTACTTC. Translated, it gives CASSDRGNISKYF.

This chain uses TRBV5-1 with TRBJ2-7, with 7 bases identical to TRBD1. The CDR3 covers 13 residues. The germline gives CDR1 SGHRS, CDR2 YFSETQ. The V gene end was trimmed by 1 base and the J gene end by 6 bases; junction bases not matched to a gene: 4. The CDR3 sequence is CASSLPDRVEQYF. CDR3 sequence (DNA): TGCGCCAGCAGCTTGCCCGACAGGGTCGAGCAGTACTTC. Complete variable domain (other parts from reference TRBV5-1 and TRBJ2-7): KAGVTQTPRYLIKTRGQQVTLSCSPISGHRSVSWYQQTPGQGLQFLFEYFSETQRNKGNFPGRFSGRQFSNSRSEMNVSTLELGDSALYLCASSLPDRVEQYFGPGTRLTVT.

The CDR3 sequence: CASSHGGVREKLFF. In DNA form, the CDR3 reads TGCGCCAGCAGCCATGGGGGGGTGCGGGAAAAACTGTTTTTT. The chain links TRBV5-1 to TRBJ1-4, with TRBD1 as a possible D gene (5 bases). Looked up from germline, CDR1 is SGHRS and CDR2 is YFSETQ. The CDR3 consists of 14 residues. V shed 4 bases and J shed 8 bases, with 15 bases lying between them. The variable domain in full, with the rest retrieved from reference TRBV5-1 and TRBJ1-4, is KAGVTQTPRYLIKTRGQQVTLSCSPISGHRSVSWYQQTPGQGLQFLFEYFSETQRNKGNFPGRFSGRQFSNSRSEMNVSTLELGDSALYLCASSHGGVREKLFFGSGTQLSVL.

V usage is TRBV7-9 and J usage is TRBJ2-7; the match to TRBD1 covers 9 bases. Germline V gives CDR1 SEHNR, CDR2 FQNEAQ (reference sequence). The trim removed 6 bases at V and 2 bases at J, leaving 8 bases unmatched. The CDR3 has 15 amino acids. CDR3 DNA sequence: TGTGCCAGCAGATCCGACAGGGGGGCCCCCTACGAGCAGTACTTC. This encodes CASRSDRGAPYEQYF.

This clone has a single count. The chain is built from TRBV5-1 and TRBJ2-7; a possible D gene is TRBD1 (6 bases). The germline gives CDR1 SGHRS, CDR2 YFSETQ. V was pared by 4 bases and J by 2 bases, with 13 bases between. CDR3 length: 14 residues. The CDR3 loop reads CASSPGQTTYEQYF. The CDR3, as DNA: TGCGCCAGCAGCCCCGGACAGACCACCTACGAGCAGTACTTC.

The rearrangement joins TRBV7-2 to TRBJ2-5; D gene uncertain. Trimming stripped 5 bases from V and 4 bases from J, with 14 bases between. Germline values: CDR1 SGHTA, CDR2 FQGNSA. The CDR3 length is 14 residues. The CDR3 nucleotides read TGTGCCAGCAGCACAACTCGACTTGGAGAGACCCAGTACTTC. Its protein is CASSTTRLGETQYF.

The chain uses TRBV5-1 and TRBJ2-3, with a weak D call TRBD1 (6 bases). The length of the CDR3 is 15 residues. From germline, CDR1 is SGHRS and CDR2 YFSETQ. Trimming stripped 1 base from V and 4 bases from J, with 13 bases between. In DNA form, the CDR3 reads TGCGCCAGCAGCTTGTCACAGGGATCGGCAGATACGCAGTATTTT. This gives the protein CASSLSQGSADTQYF.